The entry below describes one T cell receptor beta chain. As yet, its antigen is unknown. The data were obtained in a study of beta chain features in type 1 diabetes. Expressed TCRB transcripts were sequenced after all isolated RNA was converted to cDNA. TCRdb keeps only in-frame clones here, not all; method: immunoSEQ multiplex PCR. The sample includes approximately 470,000 clones, about 32% of them seen just once. General study findings and limits: Short templates might get an advantage during PCR, and this would be equal in patients and controls.

The CDR3 extends over 13 amino acids. Trimming took 2 bases from V and 1 from J, leaving 6 bases between them. Germline CDR1 and CDR2: MGHDK and SYGVNS. The receptor comes from a man between 18 and 29 years old in good health. This chain uses TRBV25-1 with TRBJ2-7; the D is unclear. The sample taken for sequencing was naive CD4+ T cells from blood. The CDR3 protein is CASSELHSYEQYF. As DNA, the CDR3 is TGTGCCAGCAGTGAACTACATTCCTACGAGCAGTACTTC.